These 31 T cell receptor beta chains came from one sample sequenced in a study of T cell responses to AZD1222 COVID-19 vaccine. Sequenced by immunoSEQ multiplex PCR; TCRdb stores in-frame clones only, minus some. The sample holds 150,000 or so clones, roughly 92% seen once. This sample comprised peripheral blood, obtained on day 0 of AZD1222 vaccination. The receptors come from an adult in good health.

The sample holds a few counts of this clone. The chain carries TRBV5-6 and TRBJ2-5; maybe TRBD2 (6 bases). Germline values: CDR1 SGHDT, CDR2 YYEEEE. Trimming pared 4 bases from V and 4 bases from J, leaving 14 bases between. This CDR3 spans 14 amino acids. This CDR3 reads CASSLPGSGETQYF. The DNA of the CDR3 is TGTGCCAGCAGCCTCCCCGGGAGTGGAGAGACCCAGTACTTC. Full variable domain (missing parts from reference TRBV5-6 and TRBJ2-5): DAGVTQSPTHLIKTRGQQVTLRCSPKSGHDTVSWYQQALGQGPQFIFQYYEEEERQRGNFPDRFSGHQFPNYSSELNVNALLLGDSALYLCASSLPGSGETQYFGPGTRLLVL.

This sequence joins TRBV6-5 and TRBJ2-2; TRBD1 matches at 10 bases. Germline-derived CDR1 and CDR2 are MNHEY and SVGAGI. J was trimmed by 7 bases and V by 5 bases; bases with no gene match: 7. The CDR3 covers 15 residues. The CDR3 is CASSTRQGAGGELFF. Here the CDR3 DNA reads TGTGCCAGCAGTACCCGACAGGGGGCCGGCGGGGAGCTGTTTTTT.

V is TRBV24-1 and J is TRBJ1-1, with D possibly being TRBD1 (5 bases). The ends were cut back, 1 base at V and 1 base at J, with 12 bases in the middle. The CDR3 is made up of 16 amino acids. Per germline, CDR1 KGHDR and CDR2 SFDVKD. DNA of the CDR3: TGTGCCACCAGTGATTTTCGGGGCAGCCCGAACACTGAAGCTTTCTTT. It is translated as CATSDFRGSPNTEAFF.

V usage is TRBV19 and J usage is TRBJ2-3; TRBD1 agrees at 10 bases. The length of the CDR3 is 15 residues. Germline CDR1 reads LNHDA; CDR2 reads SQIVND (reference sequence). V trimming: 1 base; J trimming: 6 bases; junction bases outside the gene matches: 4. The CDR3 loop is CASSIADRGWDTQYF. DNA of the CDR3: TGTGCCAGTAGTATAGCGGACAGGGGGTGGGATACGCAGTATTTT.

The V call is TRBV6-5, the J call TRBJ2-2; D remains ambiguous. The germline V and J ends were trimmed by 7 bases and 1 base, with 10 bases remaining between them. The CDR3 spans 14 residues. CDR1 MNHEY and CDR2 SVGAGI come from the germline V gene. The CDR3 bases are TGTGCCAGCATTCTGGTGGGGAACACCGGGGAGCTGTTTTTT. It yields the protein CASILVGNTGELFF.

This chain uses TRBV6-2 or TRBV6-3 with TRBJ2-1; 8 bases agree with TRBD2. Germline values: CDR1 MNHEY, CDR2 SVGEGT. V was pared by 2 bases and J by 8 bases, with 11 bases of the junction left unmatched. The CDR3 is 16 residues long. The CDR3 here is CASSYTGLGFFDEQFF. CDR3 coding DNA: TGTGCCAGCAGTTACACGGGACTAGGTTTCTTCGATGAGCAGTTCTTC.

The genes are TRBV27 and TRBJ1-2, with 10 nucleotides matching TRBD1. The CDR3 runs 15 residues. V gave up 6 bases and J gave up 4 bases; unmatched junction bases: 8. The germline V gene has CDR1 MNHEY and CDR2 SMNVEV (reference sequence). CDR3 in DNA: TGTGCCAGCAGCTCCCGGGGACAGGGGTCCTATGGCTACACCTTC. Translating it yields CASSSRGQGSYGYTF.

The CDR3 sequence is CASKTAAAGYTF. In nucleotides, the CDR3 is TGTGCCAGCAAAACGGCGGCGGCCGGCTACACCTTC. This chain joins TRBV2 and TRBJ1-2; unclear D gene. With 7 bases removed from V and 8 bases from J, the gap between germline ends came to 14 bases. CDR1 and CDR2 from the germline V gene are SNHLY and FYNNEI. CDR3 size: 12 residues.

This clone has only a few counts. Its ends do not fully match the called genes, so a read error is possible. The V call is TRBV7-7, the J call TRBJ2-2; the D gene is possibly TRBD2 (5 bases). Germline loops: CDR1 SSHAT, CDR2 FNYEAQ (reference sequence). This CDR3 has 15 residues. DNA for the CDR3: TGTGCTAGCAGCTTAGCCACAGTCGGGGCCGGGGAGCTGTTTTTT. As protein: CASSLATVGAGELFF.

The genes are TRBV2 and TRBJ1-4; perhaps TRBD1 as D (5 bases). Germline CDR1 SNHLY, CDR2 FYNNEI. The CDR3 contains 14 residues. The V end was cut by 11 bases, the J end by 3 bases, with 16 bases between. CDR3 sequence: CAGGTSASNEKLFF. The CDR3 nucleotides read TGTGCCGGGGGGACCTCGGCCTCTAATGAAAAACTGTTTTTT.

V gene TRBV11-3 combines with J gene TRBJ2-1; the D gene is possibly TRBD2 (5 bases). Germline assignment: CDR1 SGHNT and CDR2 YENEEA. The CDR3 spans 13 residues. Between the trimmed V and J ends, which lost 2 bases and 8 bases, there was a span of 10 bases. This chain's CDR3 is CASSLTGSYEQFF. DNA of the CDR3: TGTGCCAGCAGCTTAACGGGGTCCTATGAGCAGTTCTTC.

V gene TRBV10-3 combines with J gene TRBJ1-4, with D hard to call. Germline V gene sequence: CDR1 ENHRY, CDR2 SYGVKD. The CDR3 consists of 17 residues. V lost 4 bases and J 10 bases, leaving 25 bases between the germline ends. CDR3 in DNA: TGTGCCATCAGTGGCGACCTGGGAACCGGGGTTGTAGGAAAACTGTTTTTT. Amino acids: CAISGDLGTGVVGKLFF.

The CDR3 spells CASSLGVGTEAFF. DNA of the CDR3: TGTGCCAGCAGCCTAGGGGTGGGCACTGAAGCTTTCTTT. The chain joins TRBV5-4 to TRBJ1-1; D is possibly TRBD1 (5 bases). With 4 bases removed from V and 4 bases from J, the gap between germline ends came to 11 bases. The CDR3 loop spans 13 amino acids. Germline V gene lookup returns CDR1 SGHNT and CDR2 YYREEE (reference sequence).

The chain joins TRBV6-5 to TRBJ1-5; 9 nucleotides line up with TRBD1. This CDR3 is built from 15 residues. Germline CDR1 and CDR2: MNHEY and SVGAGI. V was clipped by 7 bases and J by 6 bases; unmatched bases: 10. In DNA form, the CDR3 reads TGTGCCAGCACCCAGGGGGGACAGGGCGGTCAGCCCCAGCATTTT. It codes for CASTQGGQGGQPQHF.

The CDR3 sequence: CASSLATWRETQYF. The CDR3, as DNA: TGTGCCAGCAGCTTGGCCACTTGGCGAGAGACCCAGTACTTC. The V call is TRBV5-5, the J call TRBJ2-5; D uncertain. Germline assignment: CDR1 SGHKS and CDR2 YYEKEE (reference sequence). The CDR3 spans 14 residues. V was clipped by 0 bases and J by 4 bases, with 10 bases between them.

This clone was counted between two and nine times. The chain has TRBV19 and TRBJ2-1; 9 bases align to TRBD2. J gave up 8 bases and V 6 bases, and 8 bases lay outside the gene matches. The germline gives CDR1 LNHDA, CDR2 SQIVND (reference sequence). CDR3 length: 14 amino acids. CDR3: CASRGLAGLDEQFF. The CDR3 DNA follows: TGTGCCAGTAGGGGACTAGCAGGCCTTGATGAGCAGTTCTTC.

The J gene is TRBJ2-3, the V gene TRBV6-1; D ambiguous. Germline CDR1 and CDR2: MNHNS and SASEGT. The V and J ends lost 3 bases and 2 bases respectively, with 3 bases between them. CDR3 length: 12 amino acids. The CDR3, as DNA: TGTGCCAGCAGTGATCCCACAGATACGCAGTATTTT. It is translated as CASSDPTDTQYF.

CDR3 DNA sequence: TGTGCCAGCAGCTCCCGCCGGGACTACCCCAGGGAGACCCAGTACTTC. Its protein is CASSSRRDYPRETQYF. This sequence joins TRBV7-9 and TRBJ2-5; 7 bases are a match to TRBD2. CDR1 is SEHNR and CDR2 is FQNEAQ in the germline V gene (reference sequence). J was trimmed by 5 bases and V by 4 bases; bases with no gene match: 13. The CDR3 loop spans 16 amino acids.

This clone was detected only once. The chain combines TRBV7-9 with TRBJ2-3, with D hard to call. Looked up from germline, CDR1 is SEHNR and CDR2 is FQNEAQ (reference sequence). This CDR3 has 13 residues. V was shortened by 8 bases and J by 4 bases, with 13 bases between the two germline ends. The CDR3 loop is CASASPRADTQYF. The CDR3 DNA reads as TGTGCCAGCGCGAGTCCCCGAGCAGATACGCAGTATTTT.

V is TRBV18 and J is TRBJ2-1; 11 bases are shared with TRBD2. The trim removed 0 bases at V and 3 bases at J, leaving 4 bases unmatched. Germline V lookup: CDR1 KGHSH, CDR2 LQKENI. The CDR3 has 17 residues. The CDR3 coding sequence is TGTGCCAGCTCACCACCTATACTAGCGGGAGTCTACAATGAGCAGTTCTTC. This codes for CASSPPILAGVYNEQFF.

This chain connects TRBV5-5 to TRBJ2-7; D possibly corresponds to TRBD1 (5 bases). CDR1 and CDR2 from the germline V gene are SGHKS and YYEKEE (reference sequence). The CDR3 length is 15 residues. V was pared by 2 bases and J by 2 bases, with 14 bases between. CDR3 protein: CASSLAGSHTYEQYF. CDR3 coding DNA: TGTGCCAGCAGCTTAGCAGGGTCCCACACCTACGAGCAGTACTTC.

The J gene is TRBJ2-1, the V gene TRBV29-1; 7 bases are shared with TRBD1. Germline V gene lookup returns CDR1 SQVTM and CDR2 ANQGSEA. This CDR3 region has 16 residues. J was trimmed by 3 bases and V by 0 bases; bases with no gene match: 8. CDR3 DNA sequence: TGCAGCGTTGAAGATCATAACAGGGGAATCTACAATGAGCAGTTCTTC. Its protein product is CSVEDHNRGIYNEQFF.

In DNA, the CDR3 is TGTGCCAGCAGGAGAGGCCTAGCGGGGAGCACAGATACGCAGTATTTT. This encodes CASRRGLAGSTDTQYF. The chain employs TRBV2 and TRBJ2-3; TRBD2 matches 9 bases. The CDR3 runs to 16 residues. J lost 0 bases, V lost 6 bases, and 7 bases had no gene match. Germline CDR1 is SNHLY and CDR2 is FYNNEI.

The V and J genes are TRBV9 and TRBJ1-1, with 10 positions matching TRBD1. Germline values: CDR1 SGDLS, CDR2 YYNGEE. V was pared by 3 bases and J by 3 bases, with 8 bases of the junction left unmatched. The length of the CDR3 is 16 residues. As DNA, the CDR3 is TGTGCCAGCAGCGCGTGGGGACAGGGGCACCACACTGAAGCTTTCTTT. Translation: CASSAWGQGHHTEAFF.

The CDR3: CASSQVLRGGSTPYEQFF. CDR3 DNA sequence: TGCGCCAGCAGCCAAGTCCTCAGGGGCGGCTCTACTCCCTATGAGCAGTTCTTC. This sequence joins TRBV4-1 and TRBJ2-1; the D gene is possibly TRBD1 (6 bases). This CDR3 comprises 18 residues. The V end lost 1 base, the J end lost 8 bases, and 24 bases lay between the germline ends. Germline loops: CDR1 MGHRA, CDR2 YSYEKL.

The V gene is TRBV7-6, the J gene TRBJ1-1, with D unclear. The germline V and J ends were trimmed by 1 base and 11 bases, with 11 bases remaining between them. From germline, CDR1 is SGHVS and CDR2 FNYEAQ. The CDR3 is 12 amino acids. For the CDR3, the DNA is TGTGCCAGCAGCTTAGATAGGCTGAGGGCTTTCTTT. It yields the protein CASSLDRLRAFF.

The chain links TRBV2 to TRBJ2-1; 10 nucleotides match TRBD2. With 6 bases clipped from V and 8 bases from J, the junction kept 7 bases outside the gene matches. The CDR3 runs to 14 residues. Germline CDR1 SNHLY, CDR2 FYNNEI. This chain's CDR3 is CASRRAGGSDEQFF. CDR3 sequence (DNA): TGTGCCAGCAGGCGAGCGGGAGGGTCGGATGAGCAGTTCTTC.

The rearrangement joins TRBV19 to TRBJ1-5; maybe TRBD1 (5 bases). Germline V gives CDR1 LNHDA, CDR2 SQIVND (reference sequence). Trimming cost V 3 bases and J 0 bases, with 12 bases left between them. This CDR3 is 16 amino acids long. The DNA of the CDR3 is TGTGCCAGTAGTATCTACGGGGGATATAGCAATCAGCCCCAGCATTTT. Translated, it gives CASSIYGGYSNQPQHF.

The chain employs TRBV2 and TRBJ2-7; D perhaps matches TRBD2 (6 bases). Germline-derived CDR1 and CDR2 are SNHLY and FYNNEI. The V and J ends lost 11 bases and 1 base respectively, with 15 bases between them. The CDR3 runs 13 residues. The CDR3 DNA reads TGTGCCTCCCCGGGCCGGGGGTCCTACGAGCAGTACTTC. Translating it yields CASPGRGSYEQYF.

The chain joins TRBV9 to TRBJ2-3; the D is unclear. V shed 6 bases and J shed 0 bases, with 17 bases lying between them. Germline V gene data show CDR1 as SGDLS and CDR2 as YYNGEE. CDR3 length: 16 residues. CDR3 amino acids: CASNLRQYPSTDTQYF. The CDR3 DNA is TGTGCCAGCAACCTCCGGCAGTACCCGAGCACAGATACGCAGTATTTT.

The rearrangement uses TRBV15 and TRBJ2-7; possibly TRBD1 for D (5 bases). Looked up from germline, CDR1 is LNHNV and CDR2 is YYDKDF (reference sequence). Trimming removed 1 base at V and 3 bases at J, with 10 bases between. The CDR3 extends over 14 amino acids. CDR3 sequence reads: CATSRGGRDYEQYF. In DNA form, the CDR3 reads TGTGCCACCAGCAGAGGTGGCAGGGACTACGAGCAGTACTTC.